This is a list of T cell receptor beta chains from one sample in a study of blood T cell repertoires in COVID-19. Generated by immunoSEQ multiplex PCR, the TCRdb table keeps only in-frame clones and is missing some. The sample contains 450,000 to 500,000 clones, roughly 85% of which appear only once. Sample: peripheral blood. These receptors came from a human donor in a cohort sampled during active COVID-19. Each CDR3 is given with its conserved first and last residue. Each record gives: J gene, V gene, clone size, D gene, CDR3 DNA, CDR3 protein. The D gene is left open where the match is weak. The size of a clone is reported for some rows only, either as once, few or many, or as a class for expanded clones.

j_gene: TRBJ2-1
v_gene: TRBV4-1
abundance: -
d_gene: TRBD2
CDR3nt: TGCGCCAGCAGCCGTCTGGGACTACCCTACAATGAGCAGTTCTTC
CDR3aa: CASSRLGLPYNEQFF

j_gene: TRBJ2-5
v_gene: TRBV19
abundance: -
d_gene: TRBD2
CDR3nt: TGTGCCAGTAGCACCGTCGGGGGGGCTGGAGAGACCCAGTACTTC
CDR3aa: CASSTVGGAGETQYF

j_gene: TRBJ2-7
v_gene: TRBV19
abundance: -
d_gene: -
CDR3nt: TGTGCCAGTACCGCCAGGGTGGGGGCTATTGAGCAGTACTTC
CDR3aa: CASTARVGAIEQYF

j_gene: TRBJ2-3
v_gene: TRBV18
abundance: -
d_gene: TRBD2
CDR3nt: TGTGCCAGCTCACCCTCTGGAGGCGGGAGGGCCGTCACAGATACGCAGTATTTT
CDR3aa: CASSPSGGGRAVTDTQYF

j_gene: TRBJ1-5
v_gene: TRBV4-3
abundance: -
d_gene: -
CDR3nt: TGCGCCAGCAGCCAAGGGGTTGCAGGGAATAACCCCCAGCATTTT
CDR3aa: CASSQGVAGNNPQHF

j_gene: TRBJ2-3
v_gene: TRBV5-6
abundance: -
d_gene: TRBD2
CDR3nt: TGTGCCAGCAGCTTAACTAGCGGAGGAGGGGCAGATACGCAGTATTTT
CDR3aa: CASSLTSGGGADTQYF

j_gene: TRBJ2-3
v_gene: TRBV6-6
abundance: -
d_gene: -
CDR3nt: TGTGCCAGCAGTCCCGGTCAAGATCGGTCGGTGACAGATACGCAGTATTTT
CDR3aa: CASSPGQDRSVTDTQYF

j_gene: TRBJ1-6
v_gene: TRBV7-9
abundance: -
d_gene: TRBD1
CDR3nt: TGTGCCAGCAGCTTAGGACAGGGGGTGAACTCACCCCTCCACTTT
CDR3aa: CASSLGQGVNSPLHF

j_gene: TRBJ1-4
v_gene: TRBV6-2/TRBV6-3
abundance: -
d_gene: TRBD1
CDR3nt: TGTGCCAGCAGTTACCCGACAGGGGGTGCAACTAATGAAAAACTGTTTTTT
CDR3aa: CASSYPTGGATNEKLFF

j_gene: TRBJ2-1
v_gene: TRBV5-6
abundance: -
d_gene: TRBD2
CDR3nt: TGTGCCAGCAGCTTCCCGGGACTAGCGGGAGGGAGCTCCTACAATGAGCAGTTCTTC
CDR3aa: CASSFPGLAGGSSYNEQFF

j_gene: TRBJ2-5
v_gene: TRBV3-1/TRBV3-2
abundance: -
d_gene: TRBD1
CDR3nt: TGTGCCAGCAGCCACAGGGGGCGGGGAGAGACCCAGTACTTC
CDR3aa: CASSHRGRGETQYF

j_gene: TRBJ1-2
v_gene: TRBV29-1
abundance: -
d_gene: -
CDR3nt: TGCAGCGTTTTCGGACGGAGGTTCTATGGCTACACCTTC
CDR3aa: CSVFGRRFYGYTF

j_gene: TRBJ2-5
v_gene: TRBV5-6
abundance: -
d_gene: -
CDR3nt: TGTGCCAGCAGCCAACGGGGTTTCATATACCAAGAGACCCAGTACTTC
CDR3aa: CASSQRGFIYQETQYF

j_gene: TRBJ1-1
v_gene: TRBV2
abundance: -
d_gene: -
CDR3nt: TGTGCCAGCAGTGATCCGGGACAAGTCACTGAAGCTTTCTTT
CDR3aa: CASSDPGQVTEAFF

j_gene: TRBJ2-2
v_gene: TRBV5-5
abundance: -
d_gene: TRBD2
CDR3nt: TGTGCCAGCAACCCCGGGACTAGCGGGAGGAGGGAGCTGTTTTTT
CDR3aa: CASNPGTSGRRELFF

j_gene: TRBJ2-1
v_gene: TRBV6-5
abundance: -
d_gene: -
CDR3nt: TGTGCCAGCAGTTACCAGAGGGACACACCGCAGTTCTTC
CDR3aa: CASSYQRDTPQFF

j_gene: TRBJ2-2
v_gene: TRBV13
abundance: -
d_gene: TRBD1
CDR3nt: TGTGCCACCCGGGACAGGAGAAACACCGGGGAGCTGTTTTTT
CDR3aa: CATRDRRNTGELFF

j_gene: TRBJ2-7
v_gene: TRBV7-7
abundance: -
d_gene: TRBD2
CDR3nt: TGTGCTAGCAGCCCAAATCCGGGACTAGCGACTTACGAGCAGTACTTC
CDR3aa: CASSPNPGLATYEQYF

j_gene: TRBJ2-2
v_gene: TRBV4-1
abundance: -
d_gene: -
CDR3nt: TGCGCCAGCAGCCAAGAAAGAGGAGGGAACACCGGGGAGCTGTTTTTT
CDR3aa: CASSQERGGNTGELFF

j_gene: TRBJ1-1
v_gene: TRBV27
abundance: -
d_gene: TRBD1
CDR3nt: TGTGCCAGCAGTTTTACTGTACAGGGGGCGTATGTACGTGCTTTCTTT
CDR3aa: CASSFTVQGAYVRAFF

j_gene: TRBJ2-1
v_gene: TRBV6-2/TRBV6-3
abundance: once
d_gene: TRBD2
CDR3nt: TGTGCCAGCAGTTCTAGCGGGATATCCATTCCGTTCTTC
CDR3aa: CASSSSGISIPFF

j_gene: TRBJ2-7
v_gene: TRBV20-1
abundance: -
d_gene: -
CDR3nt: TGCAGTGCTAGTAGGCCGGGGGCCTACGAGCAGTACTTC
CDR3aa: CSASRPGAYEQYF

j_gene: TRBJ2-2
v_gene: TRBV7-9
abundance: -
d_gene: -
CDR3nt: TGTGCCAGCAGTACAGGATACACCGGGGAGCTGTTTTTT
CDR3aa: CASSTGYTGELFF

j_gene: TRBJ1-2
v_gene: TRBV3-1/TRBV3-2
abundance: -
d_gene: TRBD1
CDR3nt: TGTGCCAGCAGCCCAGGGGGACTCAACTATGGCTACACCTTC
CDR3aa: CASSPGGLNYGYTF

j_gene: TRBJ2-3
v_gene: TRBV9
abundance: -
d_gene: TRBD1
CDR3nt: TGTGCCAGCAGCACCCGGACAGGAGGCACAGATACGCAGTATTTT
CDR3aa: CASSTRTGGTDTQYF

j_gene: TRBJ2-7
v_gene: TRBV5-4
abundance: -
d_gene: TRBD2
CDR3nt: TGTGCCAGCAGCTTGGTGCGGCGGGAGGCCCAGGAGCAGTACTTC
CDR3aa: CASSLVRREAQEQYF

j_gene: TRBJ1-4
v_gene: TRBV30
abundance: -
d_gene: TRBD1
CDR3nt: TGTGCCTGGAGTTTAACAGGGGTGGGTGAAAAACTGTTTTTT
CDR3aa: CAWSLTGVGEKLFF

j_gene: TRBJ1-1
v_gene: TRBV11-2
abundance: -
d_gene: -
CDR3nt: TGTGCCAGCAGCTTCATCAAATCCGGGACATTATACACTGAAGCTTTCTTT
CDR3aa: CASSFIKSGTLYTEAFF

j_gene: TRBJ2-7
v_gene: TRBV4-1
abundance: few
d_gene: -
CDR3nt: TGCGCCAGCAGCGCTCGCCGGGAGAGCTACGAGCAGTACTTC
CDR3aa: CASSARRESYEQYF

j_gene: TRBJ1-3
v_gene: TRBV19
abundance: -
d_gene: -
CDR3nt: TGTGCCAGTAGTATCAACAGTCTCTCTGGAAACACCATATATTTT
CDR3aa: CASSINSLSGNTIYF

j_gene: TRBJ2-4
v_gene: TRBV28
abundance: -
d_gene: -
CDR3nt: TGTGCCAGCAGTTCGCTCCGGACAGAGGCCAAAAACATTCAGTACTTC
CDR3aa: CASSSLRTEAKNIQYF

j_gene: TRBJ2-1
v_gene: TRBV5-5
abundance: -
d_gene: TRBD2
CDR3nt: TGTGCCAGCAGCGTTATAAATAGCGGGAGCTCCTACAATGAGCAGTTCTTC
CDR3aa: CASSVINSGSSYNEQFF